Detailed here is one TCR beta chain. The data were taken from a study of blood T cell repertoires in COVID-19. Study-level background: Donors in the United States, Italy and Spain gave samples during acute or convalescent COVID-19.

Original processing notes: Using reference gene primer amplification, nucleated cell counts were estimated. Assay used: immunoSEQ multiplex PCR; TCRdb lists only in-frame clones, some missing. V and J calls and clone size come straight from that table; D and trimming were deduced from the DNA. Of a few hundred thousand clones listed, 86% were seen once; the top ten hold 7.1%. V lost 3 bases and J lost 1, with 18 bases in between. The CDR3 is 17 amino acids. CDR1 and CDR2 from the germline V gene are ENHRY and SYGVKD. The sequenced sample was peripheral blood. This sequence joins TRBV10-3 and TRBJ1-2; D is possibly TRBD1 (5 bases). This receptor was obtained from a woman in her fifties or sixties with COVID-19, enrolled during active disease. The CDR3 loop reads CAISDWLRAEDNYGYTF. DNA for the CDR3: TGTGCCATCAGTGATTGGCTCAGGGCAGAGGATAACTATGGCTACACCTTC.